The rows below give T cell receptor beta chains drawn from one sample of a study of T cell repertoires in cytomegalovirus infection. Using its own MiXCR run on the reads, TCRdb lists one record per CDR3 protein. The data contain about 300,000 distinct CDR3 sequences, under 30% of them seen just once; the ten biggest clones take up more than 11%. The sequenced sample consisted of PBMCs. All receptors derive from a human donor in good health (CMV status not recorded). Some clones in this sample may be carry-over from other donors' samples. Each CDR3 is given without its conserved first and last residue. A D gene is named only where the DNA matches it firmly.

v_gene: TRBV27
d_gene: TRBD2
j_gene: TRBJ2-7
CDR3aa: ASSRLAGSGEQY

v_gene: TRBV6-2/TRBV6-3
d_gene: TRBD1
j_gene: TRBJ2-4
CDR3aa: ASSHTGVNIQY

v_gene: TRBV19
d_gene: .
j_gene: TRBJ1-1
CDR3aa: ASSPVARVDTEAF

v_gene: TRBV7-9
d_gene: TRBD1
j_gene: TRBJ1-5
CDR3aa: ASSSDRGFQPQH

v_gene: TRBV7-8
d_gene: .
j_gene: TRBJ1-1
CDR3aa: ASSFGSRTEAF

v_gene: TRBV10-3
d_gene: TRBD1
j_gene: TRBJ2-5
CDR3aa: AIRTGIAPETQY

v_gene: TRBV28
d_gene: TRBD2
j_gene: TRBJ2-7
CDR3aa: ASSVSGRAYEQY

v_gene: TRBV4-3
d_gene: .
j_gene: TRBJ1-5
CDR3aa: ASSLNTGGNQPQH

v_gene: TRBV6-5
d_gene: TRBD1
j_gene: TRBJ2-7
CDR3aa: ASSYRGQPHAYEQY

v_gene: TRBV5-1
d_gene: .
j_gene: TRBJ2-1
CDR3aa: ASSTISGNEQF

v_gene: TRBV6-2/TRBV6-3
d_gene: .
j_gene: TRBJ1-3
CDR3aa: ASSYGQGIAGNTIY

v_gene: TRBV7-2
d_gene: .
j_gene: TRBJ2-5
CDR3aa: ASSFGGGGVETQY

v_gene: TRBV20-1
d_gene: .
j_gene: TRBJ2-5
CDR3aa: SARVARGKETQY

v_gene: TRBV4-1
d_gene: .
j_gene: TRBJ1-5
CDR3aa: ASSQVTGSRQPQH

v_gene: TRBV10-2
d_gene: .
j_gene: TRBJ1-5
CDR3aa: ASSPLGFWDHQPQH

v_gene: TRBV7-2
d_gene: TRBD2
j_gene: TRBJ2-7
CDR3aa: ASTQTSGSSYEQY

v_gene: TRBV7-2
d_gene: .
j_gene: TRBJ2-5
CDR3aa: ASSLGARLETQY